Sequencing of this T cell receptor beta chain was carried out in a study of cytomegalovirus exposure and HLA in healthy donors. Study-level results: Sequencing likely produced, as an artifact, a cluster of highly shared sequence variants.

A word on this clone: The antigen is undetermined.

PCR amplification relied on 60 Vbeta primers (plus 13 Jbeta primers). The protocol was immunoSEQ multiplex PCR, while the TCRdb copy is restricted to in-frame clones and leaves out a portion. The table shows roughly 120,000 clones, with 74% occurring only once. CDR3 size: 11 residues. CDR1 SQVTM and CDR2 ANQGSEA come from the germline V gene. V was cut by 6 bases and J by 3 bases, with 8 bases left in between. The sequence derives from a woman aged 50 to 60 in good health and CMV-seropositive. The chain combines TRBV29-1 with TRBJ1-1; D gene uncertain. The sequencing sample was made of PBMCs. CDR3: CSVLRDTEAFF. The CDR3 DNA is TGCAGCGTGCTACGGGACACTGAAGCTTTCTTT.